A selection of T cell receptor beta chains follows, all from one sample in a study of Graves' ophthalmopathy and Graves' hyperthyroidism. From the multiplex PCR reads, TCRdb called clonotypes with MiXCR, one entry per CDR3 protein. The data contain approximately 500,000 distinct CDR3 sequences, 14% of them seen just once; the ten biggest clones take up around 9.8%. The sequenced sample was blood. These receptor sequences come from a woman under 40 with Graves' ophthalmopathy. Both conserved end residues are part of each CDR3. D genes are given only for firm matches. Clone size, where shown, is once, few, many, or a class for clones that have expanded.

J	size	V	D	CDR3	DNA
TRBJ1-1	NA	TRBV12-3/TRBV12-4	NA	CASSKSNRAEAFF	TGTGCCAGCAGTAAGTCAAACAGGGCCGAAGCTTTCTTT
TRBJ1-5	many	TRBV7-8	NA	CASSGRGGSNQPQHF	TGTGCCAGCAGCGGCCGCGGGGGGAGCAATCAGCCCCAGCATTTT
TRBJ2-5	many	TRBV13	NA	CASSFWGNQETQYF	TGTGCCAGCAGCTTTTGGGGGAACCAAGAGACCCAGTACTTC
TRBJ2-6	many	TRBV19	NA	CASSPLDQASYSGANVLTF	TGTGCCAGTAGCCCGCTCGACCAAGCTTCTTACTCTGGGGCCAACGTCCTGACTTTC
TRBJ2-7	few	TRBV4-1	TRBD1	CASSRAPQTGSYEQYF	TGCGCCAGCAGCCGGGCCCCCCAGACAGGGAGCTACGAGCAGTACTTC
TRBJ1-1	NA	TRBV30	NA	CAWVSINTEAFF	TGTGCCTGGGTTTCTATCAACACTGAAGCTTTCTTT
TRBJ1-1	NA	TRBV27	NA	CASSGVERMNTEAFF	TGTGCCAGCAGCGGAGTTGAAAGGATGAACACTGAAGCTTTCTTT
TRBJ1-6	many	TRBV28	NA	CASSLGLSSTPLHF	TGTGCCAGCAGTTTAGGCCTATCTTCTACACCCCTCCACTTT
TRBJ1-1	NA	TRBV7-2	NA	CASSLDPMNTEAFF	TGTGCCAGCAGCCTCGATCCGATGAACACTGAAGCTTTCTTT
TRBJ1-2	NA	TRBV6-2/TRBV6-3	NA	CASSYSRRGNSNYGYTF	TGTGCCAGCAGTTACTCCCGGCGGGGGAACAGTAACTATGGCTACACCTTC
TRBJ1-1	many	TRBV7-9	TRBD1	CASSLGGQGRRNAEAFF	TGTGCCAGCAGCTTAGGAGGACAGGGAAGGAGGAATGCTGAAGCTTTCTTT
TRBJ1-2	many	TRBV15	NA	CATSRVNRIYGYTF	TGTGCCACCAGCAGAGTCAACAGGATCTATGGCTACACCTTC
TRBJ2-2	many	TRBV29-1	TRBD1	CSVRTGGNTGELFF	TGCAGCGTCAGGACAGGGGGCAACACCGGGGAGCTGTTTTTT
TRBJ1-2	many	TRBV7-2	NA	CASSLENYGYTF	TGTGCCAGCAGCTTAGAGAACTATGGCTACACCTTC
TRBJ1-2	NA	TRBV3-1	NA	CASSHGDGGYTF	TGTGCCAGCAGCCATGGGGACGGGGGCTACACCTTC
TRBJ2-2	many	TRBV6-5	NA	CASSYSTAGAEDGELFF	TGTGCCAGCAGTTACTCGACGGCAGGGGCTGAGGACGGGGAGCTGTTTTTT
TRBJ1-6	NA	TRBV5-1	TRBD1	CASSLRPRQTGSNSPLHF	TGCGCCAGCAGCTTGCGGCCACGACAGACAGGGAGCAATTCACCCCTCCACTTT
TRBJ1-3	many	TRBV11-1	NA	CASRGLGAGELDTIYF	TGTGCCAGCAGAGGCCTTGGGGCCGGCGAATTGGACACCATATATTTT
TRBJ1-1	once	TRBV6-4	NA	CASSVVQNTDAFF	TGTGCCAGCAGTGTTGTCCAGAACACTGATGCTTTCTTT
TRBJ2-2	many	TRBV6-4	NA	CASSDSTGDTGELFF	TGTGCCAGCAGTGACTCGACGGGAGACACCGGGGAGCTGTTTTTT
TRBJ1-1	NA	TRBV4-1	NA	CAISQGVLRNTEAFF	TGCGCCATCAGCCAAGGGGTACTGAGGAACACTGAAGCTTTCTTT
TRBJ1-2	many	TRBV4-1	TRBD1	CASSQGMGQGYGYTF	TGCGCCAGCAGCCAAGGTATGGGACAGGGCTATGGCTACACCTTC
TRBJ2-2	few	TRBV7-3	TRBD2	CASSLRLAGGQLFF	TGTGCCAGCAGCTTAAGACTAGCGGGAGGTCAGCTGTTTTTT
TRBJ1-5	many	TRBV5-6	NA	CASSLYGMAQPQHF	TGTGCCAGCAGCTTGTACGGGATGGCTCAGCCCCAGCATTTT
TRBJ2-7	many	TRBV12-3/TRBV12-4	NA	CASSFRGLSYEQYF	TGTGCCAGCAGTTTTAGAGGGTTGTCCTACGAGCAGTACTTC
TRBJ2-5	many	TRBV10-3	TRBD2	CAISDGTSGGQYF	TGTGCCATCAGTGATGGGACTAGCGGGGGCCAGTACTTC
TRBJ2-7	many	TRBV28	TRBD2	CASKLIAGGYEQYF	TGTGCCAGCAAATTAATAGCGGGAGGGTACGAGCAGTACTTC
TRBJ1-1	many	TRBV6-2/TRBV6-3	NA	CASSYSGPVINARESNTEAFF	TGTGCCAGCAGTTACTCGGGTCCTGTTATTAATGCCAGGGAATCTAACACTGAAGCTTTCTTT
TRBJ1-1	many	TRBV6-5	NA	CASSYSSPPDTEAFF	TGTGCCAGCAGTTACTCGAGCCCTCCAGACACTGAAGCTTTCTTT
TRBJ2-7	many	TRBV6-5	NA	CASSYSRSGSGEQYF	TGTGCCAGCAGTTACTCGAGGTCGGGTTCTGGGGAGCAGTACTTC
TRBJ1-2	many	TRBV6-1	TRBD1	CASAEQGAPNYGYTF	TGTGCCAGCGCCGAACAGGGGGCGCCTAACTATGGCTACACCTTC
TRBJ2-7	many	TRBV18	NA	CASSRPPGDQYF	TGTGCCAGCTCACGGCCACCGGGCGACCAGTACTTC
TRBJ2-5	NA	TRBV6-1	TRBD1	CASSLNRGEGAQYF	TGTGCCAGCAGTCTCAACAGGGGAGAGGGGGCCCAGTACTTC
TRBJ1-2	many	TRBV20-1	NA	CSARVGENYGYTF	TGCAGTGCTAGAGTCGGGGAAAACTATGGCTACACCTTC
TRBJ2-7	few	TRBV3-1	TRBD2	CASSQAFSGDGHEQYF	TGTGCCAGCAGCCAAGCTTTCAGCGGGGACGGGCACGAGCAGTACTTC
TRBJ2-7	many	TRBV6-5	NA	CASNPATIYEQYF	TGTGCCAGCAACCCGGCCACTATCTACGAGCAGTACTTC
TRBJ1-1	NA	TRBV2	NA	CASSEARNPAGAHLNTEAFF	TGTGCCAGCAGTGAAGCGAGAAACCCGGCAGGGGCCCACTTGAACACTGAAGCTTTCTTT
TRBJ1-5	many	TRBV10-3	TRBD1	CAISDRGGQPQHF	TGTGCCATCAGCGACAGGGGCGGTCAGCCCCAGCATTTT
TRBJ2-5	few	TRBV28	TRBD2	CASSLGGRASQETQYF	TGTGCCAGCAGTTTGGGCGGGAGGGCCTCCCAAGAGACCCAGTACTTC
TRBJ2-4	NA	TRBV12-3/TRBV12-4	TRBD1	CASSLRDRGRGNIQYF	TGTGCCAGCAGTTTACGAGACAGGGGGCGCGGAAACATTCAGTACTTC
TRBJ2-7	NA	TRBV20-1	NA	CSASPTIYEQYF	TGCAGTGCTAGTCCCACTATATACGAGCAGTACTTC
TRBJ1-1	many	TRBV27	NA	CASLGRTNTEAFF	TGTGCCAGCCTCGGTAGGACCAACACTGAAGCTTTCTTT
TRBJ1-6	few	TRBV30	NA	CVWSRHGTPLHF	TGTGTCTGGAGTCGTCATGGGACACCCCTCCACTTT
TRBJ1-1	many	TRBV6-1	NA	CASSDLGGGLAEAFF	TGTGCCAGCAGTGACTTGGGGGGCGGTTTGGCTGAAGCTTTCTTT
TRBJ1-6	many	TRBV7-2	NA	CASSLAGSGTHNSPLHF	TGTGCCAGCAGCTTAGCCGGGTCGGGGACACATAATTCACCCCTCCACTTT
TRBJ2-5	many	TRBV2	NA	CASSEALTGRQETQYF	TGTGCCAGCAGTGAAGCGCTTACGGGAAGGCAAGAGACCCAGTACTTC
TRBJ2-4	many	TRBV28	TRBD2	CASTDSGTAKNIQYF	TGTGCCAGCACCGATAGCGGGACTGCCAAAAACATTCAGTACTTC
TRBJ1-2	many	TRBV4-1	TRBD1	CASSRGTERNYGYTF	TGCGCCAGTAGCCGAGGGACAGAAAGAAACTATGGCTACACCTTC
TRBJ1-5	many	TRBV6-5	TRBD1	CASRNGQAHQPQHF	TGTGCCAGCAGAAATGGACAGGCACATCAGCCCCAGCATTTT
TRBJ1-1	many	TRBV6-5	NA	CASSHSWDSGTEAFF	TGTGCCAGCAGCCACTCTTGGGATTCGGGAACTGAAGCTTTCTTT
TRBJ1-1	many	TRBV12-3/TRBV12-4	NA	CASSFRLSEKQNTEAFF	TGTGCCAGCAGTTTCAGGCTCAGTGAGAAACAGAACACTGAAGCTTTCTTT